Shown below are 8 T cell receptor beta chains from a single sample sequenced in a study of persistence of HIV-infected CD4 T cells. An overlapping HIV-1 Gag peptide pool stimulated these cells at 0.95 to 1 ug/peptide/mL. Sorting selected CD4+ T cells upregulating both CD40 ligand and CD69. The immunoSEQ assay was version 4, run in survey mode. This table comes from immunoSEQ multiplex PCR, and its TCRdb copy is limited to in-frame clones, with some not included. The repertoire consists of about 32,000 clones, with roughly 70% occurring once and the leading ten covering 1.4%. What these receptors recognize is not known. Sequenced here: CD4+ T cells sorted from PBMCs after 18-hour stimulation, sampled from a patient who received antiretroviral therapy. These receptors came from an adult man with HIV who was CMV-seropositive.

This chain links TRBV24-1 with TRBJ1-4; D is ambiguous. Trimming stripped 6 bases from V and 0 bases from J, with 7 bases between. The CDR3 consists of 14 residues. From germline, CDR1 is KGHDR and CDR2 SFDVKD. In DNA form, the CDR3 reads TGTGCCACCAGTAAGGGTCCAACTAATGAAAAACTGTTTTTT. It translates to CATSKGPTNEKLFF.

This chain links TRBV25-1 with TRBJ1-2; TRBD1 matches 10 bases. V trimming: 3 bases; J trimming: 6 bases; junction bases outside the gene matches: 4. Germline CDR1 reads MGHDK; CDR2 reads SYGVNS. The CDR3 spans 14 residues. The CDR3 DNA reads as TGTGCCAGCAGTGATGTCGGACAGGGGGATGGCTACACCTTC. Its translation is CASSDVGQGDGYTF.

The chain recombines TRBV9 with TRBJ1-1; unclear D gene. The germline CDR1 and CDR2 sequences are SGDLS and YYNGEE. Trimming stripped 2 bases from V and 0 bases from J, with 8 bases between. The CDR3 extends over 14 amino acids. The CDR3 region has the DNA TGTGCCAGCAGCGTCCGGTGGCTGAACACTGAAGCTTTCTTT. It is translated as CASSVRWLNTEAFF.

This rearrangement joins TRBV3-1 (or the pseudogene TRBV3-2) to TRBJ1-3; D unclear. The CDR3 extends over 14 amino acids. V was clipped by 1 base and J by 0 bases, with 4 bases between them. Per the germline V gene, CDR1 is LGHDT and CDR2 is YNNKEL (reference sequence). The CDR3 coding sequence is TGTGCCAGCAGCCAAGCCGACTCTGGAAACACCATATATTTT. It translates to CASSQADSGNTIYF.

The chain recombines TRBV4-1 with TRBJ2-3, with 7 bases identical to TRBD1. This CDR3 comprises 19 residues. J was trimmed by 1 base and V by 4 bases; bases with no gene match: 17. Germline values: CDR1 MGHRA, CDR2 YSYEKL. The CDR3 DNA reads TGCGCCAGCAGCCCACTTCACCAGTTCTCGGGACAGCGCACAGATACGCAGTATTTT. Protein sequence: CASSPLHQFSGQRTDTQYF.

The rearrangement links TRBV21-1 to TRBJ2-7; the table gives TRBD1 as D, unverified against the DNA. TRBV21-1 is recorded as a pseudogene. CDR3 size: 17 residues. The CDR3 nucleotides read TGTGCCAGTATGACCGGGACAGGGGACTTAACCTCCTACGAGCAGTACTTC. The encoded protein is CASMTGTGDLTSYEQYF.

The chain joins TRBV25-1 to TRBJ2-1, with D possibly called TRBD1 or TRBD2 (5 bases each). In germline, CDR1 is MGHDK, CDR2 SYGVNS. The CDR3 covers 14 residues. Trimming took off 4 bases at V and 2 bases at J, with 9 bases between the two ends. The CDR3 spells CASSAGTAYNEQFF. The CDR3 DNA reads as TGTGCCAGCAGTGCCGGGACGGCCTACAATGAGCAGTTCTTC.

This chain joins TRBV10-3 and TRBJ2-1; either TRBD1 or TRBD2 may fit D (6 bases each). Germline V gene sequence: CDR1 ENHRY, CDR2 SYGVKD. There are 16 residues in the CDR3. The V gene lost 0 bases and the J gene lost 8 bases, with 17 bases spanning the gap. The CDR3 bases are TGTGCCATCAGTGAGTCGGGCAGGGGACTTACGGATGAGCAGTTCTTC. It is translated as CAISESGRGLTDEQFF.